This T cell receptor (beta chain) is from a study of blood T cell repertoires in COVID-19. This clone was observed a single time. V trimming: 6 bases; J trimming: 7 bases; junction bases outside the gene matches: 4. The length of the CDR3 is 12 residues. Libraries were prepared by immunoSEQ multiplex PCR; TCRdb keeps only in-frame clonotypes and omits some of them. The data contain about 200,000 clones, 70% to 85% of them singletons. Sequences were obtained from peripheral blood. The origin of this receptor is an elderly woman with COVID-19, enrolled during active disease. The chain employs TRBV5-7 and TRBJ1-2; 9 bases are shared with TRBD1. TRBV5-7 is assigned to the ORF class and has an uncertain function. The CDR3 region is CASIGQGSGYTF. The CDR3 coding sequence is TGTGCCAGCATCGGACAGGGGAGTGGCTACACCTTC.